The 25 T cell receptor beta chains below were found in one sample sequenced in a study of T cells in narcolepsy (dated by TCRdb to the late 2010s). The protocol used for the library was the immunoSEQ multiplex PCR assay. TCRdb provides this immuneACCESS table in a form limited to in-frame rearrangements. Some clones are lacking; in checked studies, under half of them reflect an unresolved V gene, and why the rest are absent is not known. The sample table lists fewer than 40,000 clones, around 84% of them with a count of one. Together, the top ten hold about 2.3% of the sample. Sequences were obtained from memory (CD45RA-) CD4+ T cells from blood. The cell subset or site label, as the study defines it: memory T cells sorted ex vivo from peripheral blood. The origin of the receptors is a human donor in good health.

This sequence joins TRBV14 and TRBJ2-1; D gene ambiguous. Germline CDR1 reads SGHDN; CDR2 reads FVKESK. The CDR3 length is 14 residues. V was clipped by 1 base and J by 6 bases, with 10 bases between them. The CDR3 protein is CASSQAGPFNEQFF. CDR3 nucleotides: TGTGCCAGCAGCCAAGCCGGGCCTTTCAATGAGCAGTTCTTC.

The chain links TRBV14 to TRBJ2-5; the match to TRBD2 covers 7 bases. This CDR3 is 14 amino acids long. The germline V gene has CDR1 SGHDN and CDR2 FVKESK. V lost 4 bases, J lost 7 bases, and 9 bases stayed unmatched. The CDR3 DNA is TGTGCCAGCAGCCCATCGGGAGGCTGGGGGACCCAGTACTTC. This encodes CASSPSGGWGTQYF.

The rearrangement links TRBV6-1 to TRBJ1-1; D gene unclear. The CDR3 totals 13 residues. V lost 6 bases to trimming and J lost 3 bases, with 11 bases between them. Germline CDR1 MNHNS, CDR2 SASEGT. CDR3: CASSLPHDTEAFF. For the CDR3, the DNA is TGTGCCAGCAGCCTCCCGCACGACACTGAAGCTTTCTTT.

The CDR3 region has the DNA TGTGCCAGCAGCTTATCGGGCGGGGGAAACACCGGGGAGCTGTTTTTT. This encodes CASSLSGGGNTGELFF. V is TRBV7-9 and J is TRBJ2-2, with 7 bases that match TRBD2. The CDR3 is made up of 16 amino acids. Germline assignment: CDR1 SEHNR and CDR2 FQNEAQ (reference sequence). V gave up 2 bases and J gave up 2 bases; unmatched junction bases: 5.

This rearrangement joins TRBV5-6 to TRBJ2-1; D may be TRBD2 (7 bases). Germline loops: CDR1 SGHDT, CDR2 YYEEEE. The CDR3 has 17 residues. V lost 3 bases, J lost 12 bases, and 28 bases lay in between. CDR3 nucleotides: TGTGCCAGCAGCTCCCTAACAACGGGGGGCCAAGCCTTAGGGCAGTTCTTC. Translated, it gives CASSSLTTGGQALGQFF. Full variable domain (missing parts from reference TRBV5-6 and TRBJ2-1): DAGVTQSPTHLIKTRGQQVTLRCSPKSGHDTVSWYQQALGQGPQFIFQYYEEEERQRGNFPDRFSGHQFPNYSSELNVNALLLGDSALYLCASSSLTTGGQALGQFFGPGTRLTVL.

CDR3 amino acids: CALGEGWSGSGGTQYF. The CDR3, as DNA: TGTGCCTTGGGCGAGGGGTGGAGCGGGAGCGGGGGCACCCAGTACTTC. This chain connects TRBV30 to TRBJ2-5; 8 bases are shared with TRBD2. Germline values: CDR1 GTSNPN, CDR2 SVGIG (reference sequence). With 7 bases clipped from V and 8 bases from J, the junction kept 21 bases outside the gene matches. The CDR3 runs 16 residues.

This chain connects TRBV7-9 to TRBJ1-1, with D unclear. Germline V gene lookup returns CDR1 SEHNR and CDR2 FQNEAQ (reference sequence). V was shortened by 3 bases and J by 0 bases, with 8 bases between the two germline ends. The CDR3 runs to 14 residues. This chain's CDR3 is CASSLEIMNTEAFF. The CDR3 DNA follows: TGTGCCAGCAGCTTGGAGATCATGAACACTGAAGCTTTCTTT.

J is TRBJ1-3 and V is TRBV14; possibly TRBD1 for D (5 bases). CDR3 size: 16 residues. Germline assignment: CDR1 SGHDN and CDR2 FVKESK. Trimming cost V 1 base and J 1 base, with 11 bases left between them. The CDR3 coding sequence is TGTGCCAGCAGCCAAGTTGGGGGAGAGTCTGGAAACACCATATATTTT. Translated: CASSQVGGESGNTIYF.

CDR3 coding DNA: TGTGCCTGGTACACCGGATACAGGAAATCCGGAAACACCATATATTTT. The encoded protein is CAWYTGYRKSGNTIYF. The rearrangement links TRBV30 to TRBJ1-3; possibly TRBD1 for D (5 bases). The CDR3 is made up of 16 amino acids. V lost 5 bases, J lost 4 bases, and 21 bases lay in between. From germline, CDR1 is GTSNPN and CDR2 SVGIG (reference sequence). Full variable domain (remainder filled in from reference TRBV30 and TRBJ1-3): SQTIHQWPATLVQPVGSPLSLECTVEGTSNPNLYWYRQAAGRGLQLLFYSVGIGQISSEVPQNLSASRPQDRQFILSSKKLLLSDSGFYLCAWYTGYRKSGNTIYFGEGSWLTVV.

This clone turned up a few times. This sequence joins TRBV19 and TRBJ2-7; no definite D call. The CDR3 consists of 13 residues. Germline V gene lookup returns CDR1 LNHDA and CDR2 SQIVND (reference sequence). V lost 7 bases and J lost 6, with 16 bases in between. For the CDR3, the DNA is TGTGCCAGTACTCAAGACGGATGGGGCGAGCAGTACTTC. As protein: CASTQDGWGEQYF.

This chain uses TRBV15 with TRBJ2-7; D is uncertain. V was pared by 0 bases and J by 1 base, with 10 bases between. Germline CDR1 LNHNV, CDR2 YYDKDF (reference sequence). This CDR3 has 15 residues. CDR3 nucleotide sequence: TGTGCCACCAGCAGAGATGCTAGTGGGTCCTACGAGCAGTACTTC. The encoded protein is CATSRDASGSYEQYF.

This clone was detected only a few times. This chain uses TRBV7-2 with TRBJ1-1; possibly TRBD1 for D (5 bases). Trimming took off 5 bases at V and 5 bases at J, with 18 bases between the two ends. The CDR3 spans 15 residues. The germline V gene encodes CDR1 SGHTA and CDR2 FQGNSA. The chain's CDR3 is CASSPFSLKGTEAFF. The CDR3 DNA sequence: TGTGCCAGCAGCCCATTCAGCTTGAAGGGGACTGAAGCTTTCTTT.

The genes are TRBV4-1 and TRBJ2-5; TRBD1 might be the D (6 bases). This CDR3 contains 14 residues. V was shortened by 1 base and J by 3 bases, with 9 bases between the two germline ends. Germline assignment: CDR1 MGHRA and CDR2 YSYEKL. CDR3 nucleotide sequence: TGCGCCAGCAGCCAAGCGGACAGAAAAGAGACCCAGTACTTC. Protein: CASSQADRKETQYF.

The gene calls are TRBV19 and TRBJ2-3; 9 bases fit TRBD2. The CDR3 consists of 14 residues. Germline-derived CDR1 and CDR2 are LNHDA and SQIVND (reference sequence). The junction had 2 bases not matched to a gene; V was cut back by 1 base and J by 6 bases. The CDR3 sequence is CASSIVLAGDTQYF. In DNA form, the CDR3 reads TGTGCCAGTAGTATAGTCCTAGCGGGGGATACGCAGTATTTT.

The chain employs TRBV6-5 and TRBJ1-1; the match to TRBD1 covers 7 bases. The germline V gene encodes CDR1 MNHEY and CDR2 SVGAGI. This CDR3 is built from 13 residues. J was trimmed by 3 bases and V by 5 bases; bases with no gene match: 3. The DNA of the CDR3 is TGTGCCAGCAGTCCGGGACAGTACACTGAAGCTTTCTTT. It codes for CASSPGQYTEAFF.

This clone was seen a single time. The chain uses TRBV2 and TRBJ2-5; TRBD2 matches at 8 bases. Germline V gene sequence: CDR1 SNHLY, CDR2 FYNNEI. The CDR3 consists of 14 residues. The V segment lost 6 bases and the J segment 2 bases; nucleotides outside the gene matches: 5. The CDR3 sequence is CASSLSGGQETQYF. The DNA for the CDR3 is TGTGCCAGCAGCCTCAGCGGGGGACAAGAGACCCAGTACTTC. Based on the CDR3 plus reference TRBV2 and TRBJ2-5, the full variable domain is EPEVTQTPSHQVTQMGQEVILRCVPISNHLYFYWYRQILGQKVEFLVSFYNNEISEKSEIFDDQFSVERPDGSNFTLKIRSTKLEDSAMYFCASSLSGGQETQYFGPGTRLLVL.

This rearrangement joins TRBV5-4 to TRBJ1-1; D is unresolved. The CDR3 is 12 amino acids. Trimming pared 9 bases from V and 0 bases from J, leaving 9 bases between. Germline V gives CDR1 SGHNT, CDR2 YYREEE (reference sequence). CDR3 in amino acids: CAIGPMNTEAFF. CDR3 in DNA: TGTGCCATCGGACCCATGAACACTGAAGCTTTCTTT.

V is TRBV7-9 and J is TRBJ1-3; the D is unclear. Trimming removed 2 bases at V and 0 bases at J, with 8 bases between. From germline, CDR1 is SEHNR and CDR2 FQNEAQ (reference sequence). CDR3 length: 15 amino acids. DNA for the CDR3: TGTGCCAGCAGCTTAACGCTTAGCTCTGGAAACACCATATATTTT. It yields the protein CASSLTLSSGNTIYF.

This clone turned up a few times. The chain employs TRBV5-1 and TRBJ2-2, with D uncertain. The CDR3 consists of 13 residues. From germline, CDR1 is SGHRS and CDR2 YFSETQ. Between the trimmed V and J ends, which lost 0 bases and 8 bases, there was a span of 8 bases. CDR3 in amino acids: CASSLAGVGELFF. CDR3 coding DNA: TGCGCCAGCAGCTTGGCCGGCGTGGGGGAGCTGTTTTTT.

The rearrangement joins TRBV30 to TRBJ2-5, with 14 bases lining up with TRBD2. The J segment lost 5 bases and the V segment lost 2 bases, leaving 7 bases of the junction unmatched. The germline V gene encodes CDR1 GTSNPN and CDR2 SVGIG (reference sequence). The CDR3 spans 16 residues. This chain's CDR3 is CAWSPSTSGRGETQYF. CDR3 bases: TGTGCCTGGAGTCCATCGACTAGCGGGAGGGGGGAGACCCAGTACTTC.

The chain uses TRBV4-2 and TRBJ1-5, with D hard to call. Trimming cost V 0 bases and J 3 bases, with 6 bases left between them. The CDR3 is 14 amino acids. CDR1 is LGHNA, CDR2 YNFKEQ, per germline. CDR3 residues: CASSQDPVNQPQHF. For the CDR3, the DNA is TGTGCCAGCAGCCAAGATCCCGTCAATCAGCCCCAGCATTTT.

The chain recombines TRBV5-1 with TRBJ1-1; no firm D call. Trimming cost V 4 bases and J 5 bases, with 12 bases left between them. From germline, CDR1 is SGHRS and CDR2 YFSETQ. This CDR3 contains 13 residues. CDR3 sequence reads: CASSQQDLTEAFF. The CDR3 DNA reads as TGCGCCAGCAGCCAGCAGGATTTGACTGAAGCTTTCTTT.

This chain links TRBV6-1 with TRBJ2-1, with 8 bases fitting TRBD2. With V trimmed by 6 bases and J by 8 bases, 12 bases remained unmatched. CDR3 length equals 15 residues. Germline-derived CDR1 and CDR2 are MNHNS and SASEGT. This CDR3 is CASRGGLVTIDEQFF. The CDR3 nucleotides read TGTGCCAGCAGAGGGGGACTAGTAACGATCGATGAGCAGTTCTTC.

V usage is TRBV7-9 and J usage is TRBJ1-5; 8 nucleotides match TRBD1. The CDR3 loop spans 15 amino acids. CDR1 is SEHNR and CDR2 is FQNEAQ in the germline V gene (reference sequence). The ends lost 4 bases at V and 7 bases at J; junction bases unmatched: 9. The chain's CDR3 is CASSSSAGGSQPQHF. The CDR3 nucleotides are TGTGCCAGCAGCTCTTCCGCAGGGGGCTCGCAGCCCCAGCATTTT. The entire variable domain, with the rest obtained from reference TRBV7-9 and TRBJ1-5, is as follows: DTGVSQNPRHKITKRGQNVTFRCDPISEHNRLYWYRQTLGQGPEFLTYFQNEAQLEKSRLLSDRFSAERPKGSFSTLEIQRTEQGDSAMYLCASSSSAGGSQPQHFGDGTRLSIL.

The V call is TRBV9, the J call TRBJ1-2, with D unresolved. This CDR3 region has 14 residues. From germline, CDR1 is SGDLS and CDR2 YYNGEE. The germline V and J ends were trimmed by 0 bases and 2 bases, with 8 bases remaining between them. CDR3 region: CASSVVPENYGYTF. The CDR3 DNA is TGTGCCAGCAGCGTAGTTCCGGAGAACTATGGCTACACCTTC.